Below, 32 T cell receptor beta chains from the same sample are listed, as sequenced in a study of vaccination and CD4 T cells after COVID-19. Cultured CD4+ T cells had their DNA profiled by the Oncomine TCR Beta short-read assay. TCRdb re-called the PCR reads through MiXCR, storing one row per CDR3 protein. The table lists about 16,000 distinct CDR3 sequences, approximately 40% of them singletons, with roughly 24% in the top ten. What these receptors recognize is not known. Treatment given: roughly ten-day PBMC culture with coronavirus spike peptide pools or control peptides (ViraFEST assay). Sample: CD4+ T cells from blood, cultured in vitro, taken before SARS-CoV-2 vaccination. These receptor sequences come from a human donor who received a COVID-19 vaccine.

This clonotype was counted a few times. The genes are TRBV19 and TRBJ1-1; D not resolved. CDR1 LNHDA and CDR2 SQIVND come from the germline V gene (reference sequence). Trimming removed 5 bases at V and 5 bases at J, with 9 bases between. CDR3 length: 12 residues. The CDR3 sequence is CASSGDWTEAFF. Written as DNA, the CDR3 is TGTGCCAGTAGTGGGGATTGGACTGAAGCTTTCTTT.

V is TRBV28 and J is TRBJ1-2; D ambiguous. The CDR3 is 11 residues long. Germline-derived CDR1 and CDR2 are MDHEN and SYDVKM. Trimming left V 6 bases short and J 2 bases short, with 4 bases between. The CDR3 loop reads CASSLNYGYTF. The CDR3 DNA is TGTGCCAGCAGCCTGAACTATGGCTACACCTTC.

Comments on this clonotype: The junction does not match germline at one end; this may be a read error. The chain uses TRBV6-1 and TRBJ1-1, with D possibly matching TRBD1 (6 bases). The germline CDR1 and CDR2 sequences are MNHNS and SASEGT. The CDR3 consists of 13 residues. This CDR3 is CASSRTENTEAFF. CDR3 in DNA: TGTGCCAGCAGTAGGACAGAGAACACTGAGGCTTTCTTT.

The chain links TRBV20-1 to TRBJ1-4; the D gene is possibly TRBD1 (5 bases). Germline V gives CDR1 DFQATT, CDR2 SNEGSKA (reference sequence). With 0 bases removed from V and 3 bases from J, the gap between germline ends came to 14 bases. There are 16 residues in the CDR3. CDR3 loop: CSARDPSTASNEKLFF. The CDR3 DNA is TGCAGTGCTAGAGATCCCTCGACAGCCTCTAATGAAAAACTGTTTTTT.

The CDR3 DNA sequence: TGTGCCAGCAGCGTAAACCCAACAGGGGGCCATGGCTACACCTTC. It translates to CASSVNPTGGHGYTF. The V gene is TRBV9, the J gene TRBJ1-2; 9 nucleotides agree with TRBD1. The CDR3 covers 15 residues. Per the germline V gene, CDR1 is SGDLS and CDR2 is YYNGEE. V lost 1 base and J lost 6; bases outside the gene matches: 7. The full variable domain, its missing parts supplied by reference TRBV9 and TRBJ1-2, is DSGVTQTPKHLITATGQRVTLRCSPRSGDLSVYWYQQSLDQGLQFLIQYYNGEERAKGNILERFSAQQFPDLHSELNLSSLELGDSALYFCASSVNPTGGHGYTFGSGTRLTVV.

This clonotype turned up a few times. The chain recombines TRBV6-1 with TRBJ2-5; D perhaps matches TRBD2 (6 bases). From germline, CDR1 is MNHNS and CDR2 SASEGT. The CDR3 runs to 17 residues. V was shortened by 2 bases and J by 5 bases, with 21 bases between the two germline ends. The DNA for the CDR3 is TGTGCCAGCAGTGAAATGAGACCGGGACTCCCGGCTGAGACCCAGTACTTC. Translating it yields CASSEMRPGLPAETQYF.

This clonotype was counted a few times. This chain uses TRBV5-1 with TRBJ1-2; D is undetermined. The germline gives CDR1 SGHRS, CDR2 YFSETQ. Between the trimmed V and J ends, which lost 0 bases and 5 bases, there was a span of 11 bases. This CDR3 is 14 amino acids long. In DNA, the CDR3 is TGCGCCAGCAGCTTGGACGGAGCAGAATATGGCTACACCTTC. It codes for CASSLDGAEYGYTF.

About this clonotype itself: The germline gene is not matched at one end of the junction; a read error may be the cause. V is TRBV30 and J is TRBJ1-2, with unresolved D. Germline-derived CDR1 and CDR2 are GTSNPN and SVGIG (reference sequence). The length of the CDR3 is 13 residues. The CDR3 bases are TGTGCCTGGACAGACATAATTAACTATGGCAACACCTTC. This gives the protein CAWTDIINYGNTF.

This clonotype was counted only a few times. This chain links TRBV5-4 with TRBJ1-1, with 7 nucleotides matching TRBD1. Germline V gives CDR1 SGHNT, CDR2 YYREEE (reference sequence). Losses at the gene ends were 4 bases for V and 11 bases for J; bases not matched to a gene: 20. The CDR3 consists of 16 residues. In DNA, the CDR3 is TGTGCCAGCAGCATACTCACCGGGACAGTCCAACGGAGGGCTTTCTTT. Protein: CASSILTGTVQRRAFF. The entire variable domain, with the rest obtained from reference TRBV5-4 and TRBJ1-1, is as follows: ETGVTQSPTHLIKTRGQQVTLRCSSQSGHNTVSWYQQALGQGPQFIFQYYREEENGRGNFPPRFSGLQFPNYSSELNVNALELDDSALYLCASSILTGTVQRRAFFGQGTRLTVV.

V gene TRBV15 combines with J gene TRBJ1-1, with a weak D call TRBD1 (5 bases). Germline V gene sequence: CDR1 LNHNV, CDR2 YYDKDF (reference sequence). Trimming took 0 bases from V and 6 from J, leaving 14 bases between them. This CDR3 contains 15 residues. CDR3: CATSRDGGSLAEAFF. The CDR3, as DNA: TGTGCCACCAGCAGAGATGGGGGATCCCTAGCTGAAGCTTTCTTT.

The genes are TRBV10-3 and TRBJ1-1, with D possibly matching TRBD1 (5 bases). This CDR3 region has 14 residues. CDR1 is ENHRY, CDR2 SYGVKD, per germline. V was clipped by 6 bases and J by 2 bases, with 13 bases between them. For the CDR3, the DNA is TGTGCCATCAGGGGGACTTTGTTAAACACTGAAGCTTTCTTT. It is translated as CAIRGTLLNTEAFF.

The chain is built from TRBV29-1 and TRBJ1-2; maybe TRBD1 (5 bases). The CDR3 consists of 12 residues. Trimming shortened V by 2 bases and J by 4 bases, and 8 bases separated the two germline ends. Germline CDR1 reads SQVTM; CDR2 reads ANQGSEA. The CDR3 DNA reads as TGCAGCGTTGAACGGGGCGGCTATGGCTACACCTTC. Residues: CSVERGGYGYTF.

The rearrangement joins TRBV30 to TRBJ2-7, with D tentatively TRBD1 (6 bases). V lost 6 bases and J lost 1, with 7 bases in between. The CDR3 contains 11 residues. The V gene's germline CDR1 is GTSNPN and CDR2 SVGIG (reference sequence). Here the CDR3 DNA reads TGTGCCTGTGGACAGTCCTACGAGCAGTACTTC. This translates into CACGQSYEQYF.

The chain is built from TRBV6-1 and TRBJ2-3, with 11 nucleotides matching TRBD2. Germline V gene data show CDR1 as MNHNS and CDR2 as SASEGT. The ends lost 4 bases at V and 5 bases at J; junction bases unmatched: 8. The CDR3 is 16 amino acids. CDR3 sequence (DNA): TGTGCCAGCAGTGGAGTAGCGGGGGGGCGGAGAGATACGCAGTATTTT. Translation gives CASSGVAGGRRDTQYF.

This clonotype came up a few times. The chain employs TRBV6-1 and TRBJ2-1, with 7 nucleotides matching TRBD2. This CDR3 is built from 14 residues. Looked up from germline, CDR1 is MNHNS and CDR2 is SASEGT. V was pared by 7 bases and J by 6 bases, with 9 bases of the junction left unmatched. CDR3 residues: CASIKSAGANEQFF. In DNA, the CDR3 is TGTGCCAGCATCAAATCCGCGGGAGCCAATGAGCAGTTCTTC.

This clonotype was seen only a few times. V usage is TRBV19 and J usage is TRBJ2-5, with 9 bases aligning to TRBD1. There are 13 residues in the CDR3. V shed 4 bases and J 3 bases; nucleotides not matched to a gene: 0. CDR1 and CDR2 (germline): LNHDA, SQIVND (reference sequence). The CDR3 protein is CASSRTGEETQYF. CDR3 nucleotide sequence: TGTGCCAGTAGTAGGACAGGGGAAGAGACCCAGTACTTC.

The genes are TRBV19 and TRBJ1-2, with TRBD1 matching over 7 bases. Germline V gene sequence: CDR1 LNHDA, CDR2 SQIVND (reference sequence). The V and J ends lost 5 bases and 5 bases, in that order; junction bases with no gene match: 11. This CDR3 is 15 amino acids long. CDR3 residues: CASSSPDRNWYGYTF. For the CDR3, the DNA is TGTGCCAGTAGTTCTCCGGACAGGAATTGGTATGGCTACACCTTC.

The V gene is TRBV15, the J gene TRBJ2-3; D might be TRBD2 (5 bases). The CDR3 totals 15 residues. V lost 1 base and J lost 6, with 14 bases in between. The V gene's germline CDR1 is LNHNV and CDR2 YYDKDF (reference sequence). CDR3 sequence: CATSRVAGVWDTQYF. The CDR3 DNA reads TGTGCCACCAGCAGAGTGGCCGGGGTTTGGGATACGCAGTATTTT.

This chain uses TRBV10-2 with TRBJ2-4; 7 nucleotides agree with TRBD2. V dropped 6 bases and J dropped 1; count of bases not matched to a gene: 3. This CDR3 comprises 14 residues. CDR1 and CDR2 (germline): WSHSY, SAAADI. CDR3 DNA: TGCGCCAGCAGGAGTAGCGGGGCCAAAAACATTCAGTACTTC. Translation: CASRSSGAKNIQYF.

In this sample, this clonotype turned up once. V and J are TRBV7-2 and TRBJ2-6; D is uncertain. V dropped 2 bases and J dropped 9 bases, with 8 bases sitting between them. CDR1 is SGHTA and CDR2 is FQGNSA in the germline V gene. CDR3 length equals 13 residues. This chain's CDR3 is CASSLKVDNVLTF. The CDR3 DNA follows: TGTGCCAGCAGCTTAAAGGTGGACAACGTCCTGACTTTC.

The CDR3 loop is CASSVGRGPWEQYF. As DNA, the CDR3 is TGTGCCAGCAGCGTAGGGAGGGGCCCCTGGGAGCAGTACTTC. The V call is TRBV9, the J call TRBJ2-7; TRBD2 is a possible D gene (6 bases). The V and J ends lost 0 bases and 7 bases respectively, with 14 bases between them. The CDR3 runs 14 residues. CDR1 SGDLS and CDR2 YYNGEE come from the germline V gene.

This clonotype was seen a handful of times. The CDR3 DNA is TGCAGTGGTTCGACAGGGGTGGTTCAGCCCCAGCATTTT. Encoded protein: CSGSTGVVQPQHF. The chain has TRBV20-1 and TRBJ1-5, with 8 bases aligning to TRBD1. The CDR3 contains 13 residues. Germline CDR1 is DFQATT and CDR2 is SNEGSKA (reference sequence). V lost 7 bases and J lost 6; bases outside the gene matches: 8.

The chain uses TRBV20-1 and TRBJ2-3, with 16 bases aligning to TRBD2. This CDR3 contains 17 residues. The V gene end was trimmed by 5 bases and the J gene end by 1 base; junction bases not matched to a gene: 6. Per germline, CDR1 DFQATT and CDR2 SNEGSKA (reference sequence). As DNA, the CDR3 is TGCAGTGCTGAGGGACTAGCGGGGGGGCCGGGCACAGATACGCAGTATTTT. Its translation: CSAEGLAGGPGTDTQYF.

This clonotype was seen only a few times. This chain joins TRBV24-1 and TRBJ1-2; TRBD1 might be the D (5 bases). V shed 5 bases and J shed 2 bases, with 8 bases lying between them. CDR3 length: 13 amino acids. Germline V gives CDR1 KGHDR, CDR2 SFDVKD. Here the CDR3 reads CATSGEGNYGYTF. In DNA form, the CDR3 reads TGTGCCACCAGTGGAGAGGGGAACTATGGCTACACCTTC.

The sample holds a few counts of this clonotype. This sequence joins TRBV19 and TRBJ2-3, with 14 positions matching TRBD2. J gave up 6 bases and V 5 bases, and 7 bases lay outside the gene matches. The CDR3 spans 16 residues. Per the germline V gene, CDR1 is LNHDA and CDR2 is SQIVND (reference sequence). This CDR3 is CASSLRLAGGSDTQYF. The CDR3 nucleotides read TGTGCCAGTAGTCTCCGACTAGCGGGGGGGTCGGATACGCAGTATTTT.

This CDR3 reads CSVGDPAGTEAFF. As DNA, the CDR3 is TGCAGCGTTGGAGACCCGGCGGGGACTGAAGCTTTCTTT. The chain couples TRBV29-1 to TRBJ1-1; D not resolved. V lost 4 bases and J 5 bases, leaving 14 bases between the germline ends. CDR1 is SQVTM, CDR2 ANQGSEA, per germline. The CDR3 totals 13 residues.

This clonotype was recorded a few times. The chain carries TRBV20-1 and TRBJ1-3, with 9 bases that match TRBD1. The length of the CDR3 is 13 residues. V shed 4 bases, J shed 8 bases, and the junction held 6 bases outside the gene matches. The germline gives CDR1 DFQATT, CDR2 SNEGSKA (reference sequence). The DNA of the CDR3 is TGCAGTGCTACCGGGACAGGGCCAGACACCATATATTTT. Translation: CSATGTGPDTIYF.

The chain combines TRBV5-1 with TRBJ1-1, with 10 bases matching TRBD1. The CDR3 runs to 16 residues. V was pared by 0 bases and J by 1 base, with 3 bases of the junction left unmatched. Germline V gene data show CDR1 as SGHRS and CDR2 as YFSETQ. As DNA, the CDR3 is TGCGCCAGCAGCTTGGGACAGGGGGCTGGGAACACTGAAGCTTTCTTT. It encodes CASSLGQGAGNTEAFF.

This chain links TRBV9 with TRBJ2-3, with TRBD2 identical over 12 bases. Losses at the gene ends were 4 bases for V and 2 bases for J; bases not matched to a gene: 5. Germline assignment: CDR1 SGDLS and CDR2 YYNGEE. The CDR3 spans 16 residues. CDR3 coding DNA: TGTGCCAGCAGCACACTAGCGGGGGGAACCACAGATACGCAGTATTTT. It codes for CASSTLAGGTTDTQYF.

This clonotype came up a few times. The CDR3 DNA is TGTGCCAGCAGCTTATTTCCTCAGGGGGCGGAGGAGTTCTTC. Encoded protein: CASSLFPQGAEEFF. The rearrangement links TRBV7-6 to TRBJ2-1; 8 bases align to TRBD1. The CDR3 loop spans 14 amino acids. V lost 2 bases and J lost 14; bases outside the gene matches: 11. Germline assignment: CDR1 SGHVS and CDR2 FNYEAQ.

The V call is TRBV10-3, the J call TRBJ2-7, with TRBD1 matching 9 bases. Germline CDR1 and CDR2: ENHRY and SYGVKD. Germline trimming cut 7 bases from V and 6 bases from J; bases unmatched to any gene: 10. The CDR3 spans 14 residues. The CDR3 coding sequence is TGTGCCATCAATCCGGGACAGGGATCACCCGAGCAGTACTTC. Its protein is CAINPGQGSPEQYF.

DNA for the CDR3: TGCGCCAGCAGCTTGGGACTGCATGGCAATCAGCCCCAGCATTTT. Translating it yields CASSLGLHGNQPQHF. The rearrangement joins TRBV5-1 to TRBJ1-5; D gene uncertain. V dropped 0 bases and J dropped 2 bases, with 9 bases sitting between them. The CDR3 is 15 residues long. Germline CDR1 SGHRS, CDR2 YFSETQ.